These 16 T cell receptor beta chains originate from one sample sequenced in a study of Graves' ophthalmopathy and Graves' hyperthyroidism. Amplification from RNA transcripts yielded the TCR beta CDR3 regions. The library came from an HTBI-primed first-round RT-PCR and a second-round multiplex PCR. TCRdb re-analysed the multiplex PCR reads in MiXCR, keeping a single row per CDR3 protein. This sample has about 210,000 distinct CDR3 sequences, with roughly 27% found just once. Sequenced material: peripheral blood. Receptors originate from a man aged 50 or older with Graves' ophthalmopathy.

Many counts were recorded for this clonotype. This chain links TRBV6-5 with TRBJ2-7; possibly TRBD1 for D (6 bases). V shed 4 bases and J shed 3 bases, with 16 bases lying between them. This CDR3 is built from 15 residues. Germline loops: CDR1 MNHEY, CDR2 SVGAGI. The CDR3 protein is CASSFTGTLNYEQYF. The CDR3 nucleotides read TGTGCCAGCAGTTTCACCGGGACACTAAACTACGAGCAGTACTTC.

The CDR3 DNA reads as TGTGCCAGCACGTCATTGGGGCAGCGGATGGAGACCCAGTACTTC. Translated, it gives CASTSLGQRMETQYF. The rearrangement links TRBV6-5 to TRBJ2-5, with D perhaps TRBD1 or TRBD2 (5 bases each). The CDR3 is 15 residues long. CDR1 and CDR2 from the germline V gene are MNHEY and SVGAGI. With 7 bases removed from V and 5 bases from J, the gap between germline ends came to 20 bases.

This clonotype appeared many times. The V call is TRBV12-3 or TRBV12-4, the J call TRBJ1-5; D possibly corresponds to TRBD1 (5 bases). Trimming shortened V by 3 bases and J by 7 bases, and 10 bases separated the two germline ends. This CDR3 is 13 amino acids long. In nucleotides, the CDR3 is TGTGCCAGCAGTTTGCGGGGCGAGCAGCCCCAGCATTTT. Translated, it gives CASSLRGEQPQHF.

CDR3 sequence reads: CASSLGMEREQYF. CDR3 nucleotides: TGTGCCAGCAGCTTAGGTATGGAGAGGGAGCAGTACTTC. The J gene is TRBJ2-7, the V gene TRBV7-9; D gene uncertain. This CDR3 has 13 residues. The germline V gene has CDR1 SEHNR and CDR2 FQNEAQ (reference sequence). The V end was cut by 1 base, the J end by 7 bases, with 11 bases between.

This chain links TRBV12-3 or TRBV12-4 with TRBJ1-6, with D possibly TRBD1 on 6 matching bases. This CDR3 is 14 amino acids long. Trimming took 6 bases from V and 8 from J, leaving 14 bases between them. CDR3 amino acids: CASSLERGYSPLHF. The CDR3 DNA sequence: TGTGCCAGCAGCCTGGAAAGGGGGTATTCACCCCTCCACTTT.

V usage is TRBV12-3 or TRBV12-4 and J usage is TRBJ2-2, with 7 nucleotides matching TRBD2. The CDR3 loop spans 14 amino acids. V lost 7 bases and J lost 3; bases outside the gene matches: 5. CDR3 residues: CASIAGAYTGELFF. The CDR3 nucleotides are TGTGCCAGCATAGCGGGCGCGTACACCGGGGAGCTGTTTTTT.

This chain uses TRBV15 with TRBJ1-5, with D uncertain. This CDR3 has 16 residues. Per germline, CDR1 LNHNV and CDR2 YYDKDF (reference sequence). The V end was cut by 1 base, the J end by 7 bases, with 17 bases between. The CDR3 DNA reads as TGTGCCACCAGCAGAGGAGGACCCCGGGCACACCAGCCCCAGCATTTT. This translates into CATSRGGPRAHQPQHF.

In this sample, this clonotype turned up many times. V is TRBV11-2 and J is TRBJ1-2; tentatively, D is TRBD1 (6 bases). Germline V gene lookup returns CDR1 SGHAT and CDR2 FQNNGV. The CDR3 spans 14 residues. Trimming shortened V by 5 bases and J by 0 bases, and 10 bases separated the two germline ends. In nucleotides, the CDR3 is TGTGCCAGCAGCATCGGACAGTCTAACTATGGCTACACCTTC. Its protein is CASSIGQSNYGYTF.

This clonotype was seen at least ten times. The CDR3 DNA sequence: TGTGCCAGCAGTTTAGTCGGACTAGCGGGAGACGGAGAGACCCAGTACTTC. Its protein product is CASSLVGLAGDGETQYF. The chain has TRBV12-3 or TRBV12-4 and TRBJ2-5; TRBD2 agrees at 13 bases. This CDR3 spans 17 amino acids. V shed 1 base and J 4 bases; nucleotides not matched to a gene: 6.

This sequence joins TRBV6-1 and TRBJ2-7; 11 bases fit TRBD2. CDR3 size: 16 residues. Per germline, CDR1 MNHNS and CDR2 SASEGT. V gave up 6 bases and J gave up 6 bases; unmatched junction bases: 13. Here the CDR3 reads CASSALAGEGMREQYF. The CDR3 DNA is TGTGCCAGCAGCGCACTAGCGGGAGAGGGGATGCGCGAGCAGTACTTC.

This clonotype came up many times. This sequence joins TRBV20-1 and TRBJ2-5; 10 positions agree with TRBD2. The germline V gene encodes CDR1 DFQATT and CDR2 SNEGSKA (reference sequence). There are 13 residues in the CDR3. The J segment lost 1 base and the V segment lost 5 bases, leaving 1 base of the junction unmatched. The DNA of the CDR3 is TGCAGTGCTTCTAGCGGGAGCCAAGAGACCCAGTACTTC. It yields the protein CSASSGSQETQYF.

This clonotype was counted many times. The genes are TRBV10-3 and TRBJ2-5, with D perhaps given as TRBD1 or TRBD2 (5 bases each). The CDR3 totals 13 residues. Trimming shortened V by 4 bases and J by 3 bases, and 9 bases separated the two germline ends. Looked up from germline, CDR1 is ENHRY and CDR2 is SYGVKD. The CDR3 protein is CAISVGAEETQYF. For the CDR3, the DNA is TGTGCCATCAGTGTCGGGGCAGAAGAGACCCAGTACTTC.

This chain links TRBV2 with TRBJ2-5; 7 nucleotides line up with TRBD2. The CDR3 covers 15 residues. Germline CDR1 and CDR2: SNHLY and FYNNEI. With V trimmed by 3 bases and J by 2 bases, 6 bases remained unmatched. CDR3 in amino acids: CASSDLREMQETQYF. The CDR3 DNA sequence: TGTGCCAGCAGTGACTTGCGGGAGATGCAAGAGACCCAGTACTTC.

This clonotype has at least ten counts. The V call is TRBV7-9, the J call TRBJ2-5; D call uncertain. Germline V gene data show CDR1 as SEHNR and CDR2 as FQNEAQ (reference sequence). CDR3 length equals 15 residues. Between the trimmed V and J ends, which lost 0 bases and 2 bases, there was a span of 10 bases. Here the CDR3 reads CASSLALRSQETQYF. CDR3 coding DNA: TGTGCCAGCAGCTTAGCCTTGAGGTCGCAAGAGACCCAGTACTTC.

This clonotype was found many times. The CDR3 bases are TGCGCCAGCAGCCAACCAGGGTACACTGAAGCTTTCTTT. Its translation: CASSQPGYTEAFF. V and J are TRBV4-1 and TRBJ1-1; D is possibly TRBD1 (5 bases). The V gene lost 2 bases and the J gene lost 3 bases, with 7 bases spanning the gap. There are 13 residues in the CDR3. Germline lookup yields CDR1 MGHRA and CDR2 YSYEKL.

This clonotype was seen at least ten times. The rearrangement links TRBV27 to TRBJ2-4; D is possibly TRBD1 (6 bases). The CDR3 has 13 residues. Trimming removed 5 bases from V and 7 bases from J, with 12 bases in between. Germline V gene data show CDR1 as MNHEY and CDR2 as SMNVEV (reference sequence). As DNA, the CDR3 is TGTGCCAGCAGTAGGGACACGGAGAACATTCAGTACTTC. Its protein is CASSRDTENIQYF.